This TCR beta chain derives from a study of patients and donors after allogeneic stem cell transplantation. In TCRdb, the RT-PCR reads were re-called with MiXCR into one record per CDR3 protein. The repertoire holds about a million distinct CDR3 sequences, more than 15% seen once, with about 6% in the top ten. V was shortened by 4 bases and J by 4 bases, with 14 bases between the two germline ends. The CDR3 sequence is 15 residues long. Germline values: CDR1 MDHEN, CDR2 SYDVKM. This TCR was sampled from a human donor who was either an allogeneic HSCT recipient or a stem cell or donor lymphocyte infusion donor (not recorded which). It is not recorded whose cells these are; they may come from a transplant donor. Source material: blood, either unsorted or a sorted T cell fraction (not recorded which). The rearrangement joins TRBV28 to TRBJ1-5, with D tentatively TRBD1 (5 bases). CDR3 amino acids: CASSSNLRGNQPQHF. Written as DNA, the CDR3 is TGTGCCAGCAGTTCCAACCTTCGGGGGAATCAGCCCCAGCATTTT.